The entry below describes one T cell receptor (beta chain). Its specificity is unknown. This specimen belongs to a study of OX40 agonist ivuxolimab in advanced cancers. The overall study: Ivuxolimab is an agonistic anti-OX40 (CD134) antibody, and patients were treated with it.

General observations from the study: In the expanded peripheral T cells, antigen specificity was never determined. On average, CD8+ T cells showed a greater number of expanded clones than CD4+.

Only in-frame clones appear in the TCRdb table, and some are missing; sequencing was by immunoSEQ multiplex PCR. The table shows around 58,000 clones, with about 89% occurring only once. Autoimmune disease history or systemic immunosuppression disqualified patients. With V trimmed by 5 bases and J by 3 bases, 9 bases remained unmatched. CDR1 and CDR2 (germline): MNHEY, SVGAGI. The CDR3 extends over 15 amino acids. This rearrangement joins TRBV6-5 to TRBJ1-2; 7 nucleotides match TRBD1. The source was CD4+ or CD8+ T cells sorted from blood, collected in a trial of the OX40 agonist ivuxolimab. The TCR was taken from an adult with an advanced solid tumor such as melanoma, head and neck, liver or kidney cancer. CDR3 loop: CASSVEQGMYYGYTF. CDR3 nucleotides: TGTGCCAGCAGTGTTGAACAGGGGATGTACTATGGCTACACCTTC.